The sequence of this T cell receptor beta chain was determined in a study of vaccination and CD4 T cells after COVID-19. Across the study: Each post-COVID sample was drawn after diagnosis, and the median interval was roughly 100 days (range 35 to 161).

Treatment given: roughly 10-day PBMC culture with coronavirus spike peptide pools or control peptides (ViraFEST assay). Wells that each held approximately 2.1 million PBMCs were cultured with 8.5 to 10 IU/ml IL-2 and 7.5 to 10 ug/ml peptide pools. Sequenced with the Oncomine TCR Beta short-read assay was DNA taken from cultured CD4+ T cells. TCRdb used MiXCR to reprocess the PCR reads, holding one entry per CDR3 protein. The data hold about 3,600 distinct CDR3 sequences, with about a third observed a single time. On this clonotype itself: What it recognizes is unknown.

Between the trimmed V and J ends, which lost 3 bases and 7 bases, there was a span of 9 bases. Germline V gene sequence: CDR1 GTSNPN, CDR2 SVGIG (reference sequence). The length of the CDR3 is 11 residues. Material: CD4+ T cells from blood, cultured in vitro. The chain links TRBV30 to TRBJ1-2, with D maybe TRBD1 (6 bases). The sequence came from a human donor who had recovered from COVID-19. CDR3 sequence reads: CAWRYRAGYTF. As DNA, the CDR3 is TGTGCCTGGAGGTACAGGGCTGGCTACACCTTC. The complete variable domain, with remaining parts taken from reference TRBV30 and TRBJ1-2, reads SQTIHQWPATLVQPVGSPLSLECTVEGTSNPNLYWYRQAAGRGLQLLFYSVGIGQISSEVPQNLSASRPQDRQFILSSKKLLLSDSGFYLCAWRYRAGYTFGSGTRLTVV.